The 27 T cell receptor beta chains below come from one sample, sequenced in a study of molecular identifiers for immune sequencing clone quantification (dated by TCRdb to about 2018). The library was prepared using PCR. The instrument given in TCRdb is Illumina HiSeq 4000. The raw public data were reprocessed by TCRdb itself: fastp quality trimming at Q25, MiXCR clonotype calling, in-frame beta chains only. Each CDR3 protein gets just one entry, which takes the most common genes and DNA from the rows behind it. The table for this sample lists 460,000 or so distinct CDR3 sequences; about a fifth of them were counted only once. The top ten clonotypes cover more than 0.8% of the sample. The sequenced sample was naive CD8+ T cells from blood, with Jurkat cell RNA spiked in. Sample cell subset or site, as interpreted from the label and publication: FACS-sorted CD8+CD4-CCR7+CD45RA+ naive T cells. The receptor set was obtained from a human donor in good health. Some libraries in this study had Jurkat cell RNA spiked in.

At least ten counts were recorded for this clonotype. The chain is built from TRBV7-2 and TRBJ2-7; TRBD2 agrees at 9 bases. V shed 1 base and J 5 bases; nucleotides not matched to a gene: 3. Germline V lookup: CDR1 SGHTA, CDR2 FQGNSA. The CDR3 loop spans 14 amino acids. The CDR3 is CASSLVGGGDEQYF. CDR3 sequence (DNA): TGTGCCAGCAGCTTAGTGGGCGGGGGGGACGAGCAGTACTTC. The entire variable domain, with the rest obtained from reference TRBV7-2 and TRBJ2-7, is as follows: GAGVSQSPSNKVTEKGKDVELRCDPISGHTALYWYRQSLGQGLEFLIYFQGNSAPDKSGLPSDRFSAERTGGSVSTLTIQRTQQEDSAVYLCASSLVGGGDEQYFGPGTRLTVT.

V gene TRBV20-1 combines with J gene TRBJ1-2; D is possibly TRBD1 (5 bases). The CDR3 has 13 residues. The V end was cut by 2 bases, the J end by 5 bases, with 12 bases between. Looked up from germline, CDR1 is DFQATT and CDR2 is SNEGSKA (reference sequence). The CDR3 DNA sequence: TGCAGTGCTAGAAATAGGGGTCGGTATGGCTACACCTTC. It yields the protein CSARNRGRYGYTF.

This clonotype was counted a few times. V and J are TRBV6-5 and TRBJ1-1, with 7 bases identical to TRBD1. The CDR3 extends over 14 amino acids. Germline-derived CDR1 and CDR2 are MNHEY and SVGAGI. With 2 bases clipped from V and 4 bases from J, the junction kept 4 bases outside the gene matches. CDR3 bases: TGTGCCAGCAGTTACAAAGGGGGCGTCACTGAAGCTTTCTTT. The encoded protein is CASSYKGGVTEAFF.

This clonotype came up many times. In nucleotides, the CDR3 is TGTGCCAGCAGTTTTATAAGGCTAGCGGGGCCAGAGACCCAGTACTTC. Translated: CASSFIRLAGPETQYF. The chain couples TRBV12-3 or TRBV12-4 to TRBJ2-5, with TRBD2 identical over 9 bases. The CDR3 length is 16 residues. V gave up 3 bases and J gave up 4 bases; unmatched junction bases: 9.

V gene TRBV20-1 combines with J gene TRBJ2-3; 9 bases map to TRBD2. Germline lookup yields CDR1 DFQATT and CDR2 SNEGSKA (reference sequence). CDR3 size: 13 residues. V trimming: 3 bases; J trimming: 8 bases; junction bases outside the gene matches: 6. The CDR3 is CSARPSGEVTQYF. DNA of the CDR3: TGCAGTGCTAGGCCTAGCGGGGAGGTTACGCAGTATTTT.

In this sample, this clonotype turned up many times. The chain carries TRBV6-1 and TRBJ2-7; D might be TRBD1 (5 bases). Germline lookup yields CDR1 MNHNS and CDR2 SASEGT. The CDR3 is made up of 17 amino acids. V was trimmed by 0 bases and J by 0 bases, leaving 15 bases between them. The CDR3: CASSEALLQALSYEQYF. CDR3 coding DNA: TGTGCCAGCAGTGAAGCGCTGCTACAGGCACTCTCCTACGAGCAGTACTTC.

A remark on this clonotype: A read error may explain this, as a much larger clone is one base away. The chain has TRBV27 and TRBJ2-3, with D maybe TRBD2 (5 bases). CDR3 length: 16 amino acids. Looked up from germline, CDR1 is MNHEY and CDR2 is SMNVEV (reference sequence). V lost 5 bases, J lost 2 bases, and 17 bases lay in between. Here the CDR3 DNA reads TGTGCCAGCAGTCTTCTCCCAGCGGCCCTCACAGATACGCAGTATTTT. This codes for CASSLLPAALTDTQYF.

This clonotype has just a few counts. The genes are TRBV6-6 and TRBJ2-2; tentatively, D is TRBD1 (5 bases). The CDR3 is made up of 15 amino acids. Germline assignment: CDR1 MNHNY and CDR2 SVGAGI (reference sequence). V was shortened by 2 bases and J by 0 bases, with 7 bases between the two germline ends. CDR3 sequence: CASSYGAANTGELFF. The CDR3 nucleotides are TGTGCCAGCAGTTACGGGGCAGCGAACACCGGGGAGCTGTTTTTT.

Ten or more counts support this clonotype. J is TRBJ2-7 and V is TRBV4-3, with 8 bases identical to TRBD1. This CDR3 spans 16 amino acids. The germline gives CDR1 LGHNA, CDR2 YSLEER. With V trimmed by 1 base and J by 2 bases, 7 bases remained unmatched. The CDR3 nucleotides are TGCGCCAGCAGCCAAGGAGTTACAGGGGGAACCTACGAGCAGTACTTC. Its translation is CASSQGVTGGTYEQYF.

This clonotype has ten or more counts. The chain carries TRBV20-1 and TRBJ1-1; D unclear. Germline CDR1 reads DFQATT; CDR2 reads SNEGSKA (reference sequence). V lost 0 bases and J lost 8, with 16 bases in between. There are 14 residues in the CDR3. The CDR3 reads CSARELGSPGEAFF. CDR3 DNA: TGCAGTGCTAGAGAGCTGGGGTCCCCTGGGGAAGCTTTCTTT.

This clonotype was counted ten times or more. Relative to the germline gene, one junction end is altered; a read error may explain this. The DNA of the CDR3 is TGTGCCAGCAGCGAAGGGACTCTTAATCTCGGGACTGAAGCTTTCTTT. Translation: CASSEGTLNLGTEAFF. V usage is TRBV2 and J usage is TRBJ1-1, with TRBD1 as a possible D gene (5 bases). CDR1 and CDR2 (germline): SNHLY, FYNNEI. The CDR3 length is 16 residues.

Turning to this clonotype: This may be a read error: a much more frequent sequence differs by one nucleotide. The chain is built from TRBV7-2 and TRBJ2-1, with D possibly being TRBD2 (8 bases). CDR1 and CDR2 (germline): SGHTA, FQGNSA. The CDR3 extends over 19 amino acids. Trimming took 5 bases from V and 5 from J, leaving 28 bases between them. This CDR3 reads CASSIKTGMAGGWHNEQFF. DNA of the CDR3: TGTGCCAGCAGCATAAAGACAGGGATGGCGGGAGGCTGGCACAATGAGCAGTTCTTC.

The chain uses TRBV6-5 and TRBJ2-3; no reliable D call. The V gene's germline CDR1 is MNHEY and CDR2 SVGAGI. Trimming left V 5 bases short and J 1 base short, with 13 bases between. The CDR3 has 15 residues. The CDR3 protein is CASSIGSSGTDTQYF. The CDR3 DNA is TGTGCCAGCAGTATTGGTAGCTCTGGCACAGATACGCAGTATTTT.

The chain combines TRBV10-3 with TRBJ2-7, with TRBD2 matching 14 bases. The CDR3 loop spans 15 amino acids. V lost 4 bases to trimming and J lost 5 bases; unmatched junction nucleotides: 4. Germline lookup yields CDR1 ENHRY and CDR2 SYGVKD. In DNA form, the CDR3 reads TGTGCCATCAGTGGCGGGACTAGCGGGAGCCACGAGCAGTACTTC. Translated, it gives CAISGGTSGSHEQYF.

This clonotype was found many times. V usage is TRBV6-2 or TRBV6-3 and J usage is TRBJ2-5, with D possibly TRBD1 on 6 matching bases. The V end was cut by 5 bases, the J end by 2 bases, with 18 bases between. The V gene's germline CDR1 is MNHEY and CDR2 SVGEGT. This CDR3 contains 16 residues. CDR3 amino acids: CASSNRDIGPQETQYF. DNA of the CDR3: TGTGCCAGCAGTAACCGGGACATCGGCCCTCAAGAGACCCAGTACTTC.

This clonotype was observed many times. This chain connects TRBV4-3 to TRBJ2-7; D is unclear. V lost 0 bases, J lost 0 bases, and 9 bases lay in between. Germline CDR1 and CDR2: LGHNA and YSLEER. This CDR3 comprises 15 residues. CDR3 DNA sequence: TGCGCCAGCAGCCAAGATTTGGCGCCCTCCTACGAGCAGTACTTC. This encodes CASSQDLAPSYEQYF.

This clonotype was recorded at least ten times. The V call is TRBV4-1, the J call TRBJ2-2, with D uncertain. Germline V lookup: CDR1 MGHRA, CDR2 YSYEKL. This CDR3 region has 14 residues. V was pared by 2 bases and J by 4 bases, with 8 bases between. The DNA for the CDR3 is TGCGCCAGCAGCCAATTCATGTCCACCGGGGAGCTGTTTTTT. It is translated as CASSQFMSTGELFF.

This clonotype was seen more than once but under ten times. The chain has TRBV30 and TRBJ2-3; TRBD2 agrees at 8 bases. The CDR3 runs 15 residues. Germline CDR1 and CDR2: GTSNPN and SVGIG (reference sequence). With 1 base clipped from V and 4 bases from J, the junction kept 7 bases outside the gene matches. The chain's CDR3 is CAWSEVLREADTQYF. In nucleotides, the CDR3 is TGTGCCTGGAGTGAGGTTTTGCGGGAGGCAGATACGCAGTATTTT.

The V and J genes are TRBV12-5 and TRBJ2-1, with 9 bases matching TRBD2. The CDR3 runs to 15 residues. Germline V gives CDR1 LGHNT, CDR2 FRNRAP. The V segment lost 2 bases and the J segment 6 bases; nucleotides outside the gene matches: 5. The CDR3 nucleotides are TGTGCTAGTGGTTTGATCAGCGGGGGGCCCAATGAGCAGTTCTTC. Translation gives CASGLISGGPNEQFF.

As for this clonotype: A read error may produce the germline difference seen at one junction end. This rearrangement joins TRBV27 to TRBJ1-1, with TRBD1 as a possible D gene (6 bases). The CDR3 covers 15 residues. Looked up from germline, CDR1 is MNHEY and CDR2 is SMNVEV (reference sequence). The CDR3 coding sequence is TGTGCCAGCAGTTCCTCCAGGGACATGAACACTGAAGCTCTCTTT. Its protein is CASSSSRDMNTEALF.

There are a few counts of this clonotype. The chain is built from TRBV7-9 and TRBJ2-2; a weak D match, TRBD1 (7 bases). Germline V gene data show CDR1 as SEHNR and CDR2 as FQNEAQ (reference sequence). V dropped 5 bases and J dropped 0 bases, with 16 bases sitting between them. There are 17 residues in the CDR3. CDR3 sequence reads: CASSLGGGAANTGELFF. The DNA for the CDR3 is TGTGCCAGCAGCCTTGGAGGGGGCGCGGCGAACACCGGGGAGCTGTTTTTT.

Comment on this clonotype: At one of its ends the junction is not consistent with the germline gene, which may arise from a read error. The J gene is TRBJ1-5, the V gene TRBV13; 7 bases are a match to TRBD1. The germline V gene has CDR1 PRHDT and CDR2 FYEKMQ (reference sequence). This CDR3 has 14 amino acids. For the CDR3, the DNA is TGTGCCAGCTGCTTCCGGGACAGCGGTCAGCCCCAGCATTTT. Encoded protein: CASCFRDSGQPQHF.

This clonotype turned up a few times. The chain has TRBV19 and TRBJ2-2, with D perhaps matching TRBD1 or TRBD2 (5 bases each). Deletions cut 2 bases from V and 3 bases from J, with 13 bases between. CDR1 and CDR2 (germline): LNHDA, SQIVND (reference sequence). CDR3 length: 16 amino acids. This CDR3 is CASSIPGPRDTGELFF. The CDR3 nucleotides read TGTGCCAGTAGTATACCAGGGCCGAGGGACACCGGGGAGCTGTTTTTT.

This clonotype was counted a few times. The CDR3 sequence: CSARKLAGEYNEQFF. CDR3 DNA sequence: TGCAGTGCTCGTAAACTAGCGGGGGAGTACAATGAGCAGTTCTTC. The chain is built from TRBV20-1 and TRBJ2-1, with 11 positions matching TRBD2. The CDR3 consists of 15 residues. CDR1 and CDR2 (germline): DFQATT, SNEGSKA (reference sequence). V shed 5 bases and J 4 bases; nucleotides not matched to a gene: 7.

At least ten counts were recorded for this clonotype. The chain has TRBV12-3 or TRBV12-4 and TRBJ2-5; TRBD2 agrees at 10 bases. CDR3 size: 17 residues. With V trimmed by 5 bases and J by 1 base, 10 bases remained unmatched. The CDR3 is CASSPRSGGATQETQYF. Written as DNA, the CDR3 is TGTGCCAGCAGTCCTCGGAGCGGGGGGGCGACCCAAGAGACCCAGTACTTC.

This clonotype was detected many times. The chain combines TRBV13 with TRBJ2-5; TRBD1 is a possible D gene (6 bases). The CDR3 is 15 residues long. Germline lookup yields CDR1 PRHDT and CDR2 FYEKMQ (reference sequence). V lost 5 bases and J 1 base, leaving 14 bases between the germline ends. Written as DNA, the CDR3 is TGTGCCAGCAGCCCCGAGAGGGGGACCCAAGAGACCCAGTACTTC. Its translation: CASSPERGTQETQYF.

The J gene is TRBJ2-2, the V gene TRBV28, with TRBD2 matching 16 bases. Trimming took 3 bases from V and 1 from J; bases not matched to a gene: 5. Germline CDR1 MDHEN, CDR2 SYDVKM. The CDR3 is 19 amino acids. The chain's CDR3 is CASSFPGLAGGLNTGELFF. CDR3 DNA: TGTGCCAGCAGTTTCCCGGGACTAGCGGGAGGGTTGAACACCGGGGAGCTGTTTTTT.